What follows are 4 T cell receptor beta chains derived from one specimen sequenced in a study of a mutant IDH1 vaccine in newly diagnosed glioma. The time point was: week 5, during vaccination. Every vaccination contained 300 ug of the mutant IDH1 20-mer peptide and was paired with topical imiquimod. Assay: immunoSEQ multiplex PCR; the TCRdb copy retains only in-frame clones and omits some. The data show about 50,000 clones, about 86% seen once. What these receptors recognize is not known. The source material was PBMCs, sampled from a glioma patient whose treatment included an IDH1 peptide vaccine. These receptor sequences come from a woman between 45 and 65 years old with glioma.

In its sample, this clone was seen once. The chain joins TRBV10-3 to TRBJ1-5; D is undetermined. Trimming took off 0 bases at V and 6 bases at J, with 12 bases between the two ends. The germline V gene has CDR1 ENHRY and CDR2 SYGVKD. The CDR3 is 15 residues long. The CDR3, as DNA: TGTGCCATCAGTGAGTCGACCGGGAGCGGTCAGCCCCAGCATTTT. It is translated as CAISESTGSGQPQHF.

This clone occurred once. The V and J genes are TRBV11-3 and TRBJ2-7; TRBD1 might be the D (6 bases). V lost 5 bases to trimming and J lost 2 bases, with 7 bases between them. Germline lookup yields CDR1 SGHNT and CDR2 YENEEA. The CDR3 loop spans 12 amino acids. CDR3 in DNA: TGTGCCAGCAGCCGGACAGCCTACGAGCAGTACTTC. It yields the protein CASSRTAYEQYF.

This chain links TRBV11-2 with TRBJ1-1; D possibly corresponds to TRBD1 (6 bases). The CDR3 totals 14 residues. In germline, CDR1 is SGHAT, CDR2 FQNNGV. The V and J ends lost 5 bases and 4 bases respectively, with 14 bases between them. The CDR3 sequence: CASSPKGVLTEAFF. The DNA for the CDR3 is TGTGCCAGCAGCCCTAAGGGGGTGCTCACTGAAGCTTTCTTT. The full variable domain, in which reference TRBV11-2 and TRBJ1-1 provide the parts outside the CDR3, is EAGVAQSPRYKIIEKRQSVAFWCNPISGHATLYWYQQILGQGPKLLIQFQNNGVVDDSQLPKDRFSAERLKGVDSTLKIQPAKLEDSAVYLCASSPKGVLTEAFFGQGTRLTVV.

The chain links TRBV6-5 to TRBJ1-1; possibly TRBD1 for D (5 bases). V lost 2 bases to trimming and J lost 5 bases, with 15 bases between them. Germline CDR1 and CDR2: MNHEY and SVGAGI. The CDR3 is made up of 15 amino acids. CDR3 DNA sequence: TGTGCCAGCAGTTACGAGGCAGGGAAGTCGACTGAAGCTTTCTTT. This gives the protein CASSYEAGKSTEAFF.